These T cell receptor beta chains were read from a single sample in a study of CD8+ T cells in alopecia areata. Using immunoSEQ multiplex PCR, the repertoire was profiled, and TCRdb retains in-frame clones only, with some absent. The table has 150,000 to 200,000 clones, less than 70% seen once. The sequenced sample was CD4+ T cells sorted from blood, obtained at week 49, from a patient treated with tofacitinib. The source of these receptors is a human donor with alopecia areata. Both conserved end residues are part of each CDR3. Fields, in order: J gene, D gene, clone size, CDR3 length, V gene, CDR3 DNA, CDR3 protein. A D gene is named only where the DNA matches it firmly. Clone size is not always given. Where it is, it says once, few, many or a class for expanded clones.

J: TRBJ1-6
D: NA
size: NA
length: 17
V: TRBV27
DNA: TGTGCCAGCAGTTTGTCTCGTCGCGCAGGGTTAAATTCACCCCTCCACTTT
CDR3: CASSLSRRAGLNSPLHF

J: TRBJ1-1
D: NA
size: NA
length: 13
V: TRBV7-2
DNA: TGTGCCAGCAGCTTATACGGGAACACTGAAGCTTTCTTT
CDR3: CASSLYGNTEAFF

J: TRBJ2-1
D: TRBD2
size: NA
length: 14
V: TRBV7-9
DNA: TGTGCCAGCAGCCGGACTAGCGGGATCAATGAGCAGTTCTTC
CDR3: CASSRTSGINEQFF

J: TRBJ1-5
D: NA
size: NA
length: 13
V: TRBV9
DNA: TGTGCCAGCAGCGTAGAAGACGATCAGCCCCAGCATTTT
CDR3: CASSVEDDQPQHF

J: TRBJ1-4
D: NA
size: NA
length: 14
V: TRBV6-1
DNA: TGTGCCAGCAGTCTACGACAGGCCCGGGAAAAACTGTTTTTT
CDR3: CASSLRQAREKLFF

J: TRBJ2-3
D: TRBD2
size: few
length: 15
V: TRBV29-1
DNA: TGCAGCGTGGGCCTGGGGCTAGCGGGGGCAGATACGCAGTATTTT
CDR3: CSVGLGLAGADTQYF

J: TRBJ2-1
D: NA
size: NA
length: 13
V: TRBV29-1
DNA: TGCAGCGCGGAGGGGGCCCTCTACAATGAGCAGTTCTTC
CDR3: CSAEGALYNEQFF

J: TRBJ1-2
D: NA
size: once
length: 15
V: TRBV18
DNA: TGTGCCAGCTCACCTCAGACAGGCCTTTCCTATGGCTACACCTTC
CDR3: CASSPQTGLSYGYTF

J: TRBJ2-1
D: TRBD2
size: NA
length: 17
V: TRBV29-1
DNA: TGCAGCGTTAAACCGGGACTAGCGGGGGGGCTTTTGTATGAGCAGTTCTTC
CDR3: CSVKPGLAGGLLYEQFF

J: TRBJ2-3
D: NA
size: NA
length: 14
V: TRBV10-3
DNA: TGTGCCATCAGTGAGGGGCGGGCCACAGATACGCAGTATTTT
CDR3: CAISEGRATDTQYF

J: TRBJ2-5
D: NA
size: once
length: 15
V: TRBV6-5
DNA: TGTGCCAGCAGCCAGCCAAGGGGCACTAAAGAGACCCAGTACTTC
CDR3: CASSQPRGTKETQYF

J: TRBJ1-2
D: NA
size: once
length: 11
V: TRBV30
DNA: TGTGCCTGGAACCGCCTTGATGGCTACACCTTC
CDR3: CAWNRLDGYTF

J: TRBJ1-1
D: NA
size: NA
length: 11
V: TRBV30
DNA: TGTGCCTGGAGTACCGGGTCTGAAGCTTTCTTT
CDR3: CAWSTGSEAFF

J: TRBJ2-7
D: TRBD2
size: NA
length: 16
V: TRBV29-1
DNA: TGCAGCGTTGGAGCCGCTAGCGGGGGGGCCGGGTACGAGCAGTACTTC
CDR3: CSVGAASGGAGYEQYF

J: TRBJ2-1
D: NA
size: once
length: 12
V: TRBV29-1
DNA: TGCAGCGTGGGGGTAGGAAGGAATGAGCAGTTCTTC
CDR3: CSVGVGRNEQFF

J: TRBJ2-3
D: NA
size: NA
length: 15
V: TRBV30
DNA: TGTGCCTGGTGCCGCGGAGGGACAGCCACAGATACGCAGTATTTT
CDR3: CAWCRGGTATDTQYF

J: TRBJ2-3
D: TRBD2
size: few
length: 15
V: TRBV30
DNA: TGTGCCTTCCAGCAAGTAGCGGGGGGGCGGGATACGCAGTATTTT
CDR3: CAFQQVAGGRDTQYF

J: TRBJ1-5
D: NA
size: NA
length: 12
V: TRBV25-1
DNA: TGTGCCAGCAGTTCGGGCTATCAGCCCCAGCATTTT
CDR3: CASSSGYQPQHF

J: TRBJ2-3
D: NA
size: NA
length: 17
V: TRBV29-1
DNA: TGCAGCGTTGAAGATCAATACGGGGAGCCAGAAAGAGATACGCAGTATTTT
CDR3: CSVEDQYGEPERDTQYF

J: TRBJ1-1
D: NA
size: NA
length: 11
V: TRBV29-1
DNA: TGCAGCGTAGAAAATGGGGGATTGGCTTTCTTT
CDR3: CSVENGGLAFF

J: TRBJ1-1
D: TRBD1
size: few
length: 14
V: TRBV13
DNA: TGTGCCAGCAGCCTACGGACAGGGTTTGGTGAAGCTTTCTTT
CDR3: CASSLRTGFGEAFF

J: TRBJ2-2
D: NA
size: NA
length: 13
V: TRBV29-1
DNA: TGCAGCGTTGGTTTCGGGGGCACCGGGGAGCTGTTTTTT
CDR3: CSVGFGGTGELFF

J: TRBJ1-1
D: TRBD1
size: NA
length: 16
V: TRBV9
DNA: TGTGCCAGCAGCGTAGGTTCAGGGGGCTTGAACACTGAAGCTTTCTTT
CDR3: CASSVGSGGLNTEAFF

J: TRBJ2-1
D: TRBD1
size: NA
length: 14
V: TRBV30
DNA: TGTGCCTGGAGGACGGGACAGGGGAACAATGAGCAGTTCTTC
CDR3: CAWRTGQGNNEQFF

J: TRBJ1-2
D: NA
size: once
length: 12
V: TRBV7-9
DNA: TGTGCCAGCAGCTTAGAGGGAGTTGGCTACACCTTC
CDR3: CASSLEGVGYTF

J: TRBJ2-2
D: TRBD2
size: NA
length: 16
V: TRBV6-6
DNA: TGTGCCAGCAATTTAGCGGGGGGTCCCTACGCCGGGGAGCTGTTTTTT
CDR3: CASNLAGGPYAGELFF

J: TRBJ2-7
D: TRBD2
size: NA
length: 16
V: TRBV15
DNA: TGTGCCACCAGCAGAGATATCCAGCGGGGGTCCTACGAGCAGTACTTC
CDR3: CATSRDIQRGSYEQYF

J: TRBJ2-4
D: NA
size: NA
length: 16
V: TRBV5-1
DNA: TGCGCCAGCAGCGTGACGGCTGCCTCGGCCAAAAACATTCAGTACTTC
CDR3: CASSVTAASAKNIQYF

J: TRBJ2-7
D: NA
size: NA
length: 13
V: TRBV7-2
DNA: TGTGCCAGCAGCTTAGCAGGGAACTACGAGCAGTACTTC
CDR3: CASSLAGNYEQYF

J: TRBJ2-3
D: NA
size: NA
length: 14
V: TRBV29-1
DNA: TGCAGCGTTGAAGATGTCAGTCTCCCAGATACGCAGTATTTT
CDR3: CSVEDVSLPDTQYF

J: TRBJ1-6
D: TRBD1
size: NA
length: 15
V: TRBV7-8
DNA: TGTGCCAGCAGCTCCGGAAAGACAGGGATAGTACCCCTCCACTTT
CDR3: CASSSGKTGIVPLHF

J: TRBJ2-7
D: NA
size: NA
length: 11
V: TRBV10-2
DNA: TGCGCCACCCATGGGTACGGGGAGCAGTACTTC
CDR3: CATHGYGEQYF

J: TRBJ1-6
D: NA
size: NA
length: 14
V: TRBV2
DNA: TGTGCCAGCAGTGAAGGGGCATATAATTCACCCCTCCACTTT
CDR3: CASSEGAYNSPLHF

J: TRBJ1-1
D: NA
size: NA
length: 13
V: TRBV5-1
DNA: TGCGCCAGCAGCCCAGGGGTAGGAACTGAAGCTTTCTTT
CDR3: CASSPGVGTEAFF

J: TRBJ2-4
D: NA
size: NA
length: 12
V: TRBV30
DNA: TGTGCCTGGTCAGGAGGGGCGATGATTCAGTACTTC
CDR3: CAWSGGAMIQYF

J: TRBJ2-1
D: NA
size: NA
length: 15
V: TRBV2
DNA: TGTGCCAGCAGTTCGGGACTCCTAACCGGGGATGAGCAGTTCTTC
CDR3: CASSSGLLTGDEQFF

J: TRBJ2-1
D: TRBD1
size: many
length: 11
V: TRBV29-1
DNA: TGCAGCGTTGCGGACAGGAGCGAACAGTTCTTC
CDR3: CSVADRSEQFF

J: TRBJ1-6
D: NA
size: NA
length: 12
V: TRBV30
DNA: TGTGCCTGGGCAAGGGGCCATTCACCCCTCCACTTT
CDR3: CAWARGHSPLHF

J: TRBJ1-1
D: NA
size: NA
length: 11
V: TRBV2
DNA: TGTGCCAGCAGTGTTGACACTGAAGCTTTCTTT
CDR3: CASSVDTEAFF

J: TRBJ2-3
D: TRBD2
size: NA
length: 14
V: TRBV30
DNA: TGTGCCTGGAACGTCGCGGGGGGGCCAGATACGCAGTATTTT
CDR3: CAWNVAGGPDTQYF

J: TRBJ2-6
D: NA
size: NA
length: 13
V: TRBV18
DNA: TGTGCCAGCTCACCTATTGGGGCCAACGTCCTGACTTTC
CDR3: CASSPIGANVLTF

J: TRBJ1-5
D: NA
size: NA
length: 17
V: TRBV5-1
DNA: TGCGCCAGCAGCTTGATTGAGGGATGGACGCCCAATCAGCCCCAGCATTTT
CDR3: CASSLIEGWTPNQPQHF

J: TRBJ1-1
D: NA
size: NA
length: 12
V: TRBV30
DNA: TGTGCCTGGAATCCGGGACAATCTGAAGCTTTCTTT
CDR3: CAWNPGQSEAFF

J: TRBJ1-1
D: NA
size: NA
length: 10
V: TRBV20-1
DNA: TGCAGTGTCAGGGGCACTGAAGCTTTCTTT
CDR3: CSVRGTEAFF

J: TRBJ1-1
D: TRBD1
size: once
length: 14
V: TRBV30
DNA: TGTGCCTGGGATCCGGGACAGGGAAGAACTGAAGCTTTCTTT
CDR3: CAWDPGQGRTEAFF

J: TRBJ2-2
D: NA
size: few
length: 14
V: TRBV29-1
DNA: TGCAGCGGCCTCCGGGACCGACTCACCGGGGAGCTGTTTTTT
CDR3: CSGLRDRLTGELFF

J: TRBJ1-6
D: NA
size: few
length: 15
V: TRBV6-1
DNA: TGTGCCAGCAGTGTATTGGAGGAATATAATTCACCCCTCCACTTT
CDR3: CASSVLEEYNSPLHF

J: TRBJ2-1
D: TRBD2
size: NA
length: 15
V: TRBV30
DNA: TGTGCCTGGAGTCTCCTAGCGGGGGCGGGTAATGAGCAGTTCTTC
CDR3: CAWSLLAGAGNEQFF

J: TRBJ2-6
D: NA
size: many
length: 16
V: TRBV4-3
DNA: TGCGCCAGCAGCCAAGATAAGGGCTCTGGGGCCAACGTCCTGACTTTC
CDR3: CASSQDKGSGANVLTF

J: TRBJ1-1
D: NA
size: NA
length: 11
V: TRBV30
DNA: TGTGCCTGGAGTCGAGTCTCTGAAGCTTTCTTT
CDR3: CAWSRVSEAFF

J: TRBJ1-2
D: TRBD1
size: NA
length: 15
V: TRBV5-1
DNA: TGCGCCAGCAGCTTGGATAGTCAAGGGGGCGATGGCTACACCTTC
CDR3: CASSLDSQGGDGYTF

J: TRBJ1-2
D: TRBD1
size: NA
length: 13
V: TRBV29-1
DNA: TGCAGCTCTTACACCGGGACAGGGGATGGCTACACCTTC
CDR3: CSSYTGTGDGYTF

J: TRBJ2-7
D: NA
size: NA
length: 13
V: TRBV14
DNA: TGTGCCAGCAGCCAAGTTGACACTTACGAGCAGTACTTC
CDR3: CASSQVDTYEQYF

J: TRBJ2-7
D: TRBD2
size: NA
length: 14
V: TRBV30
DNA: TGTGCCTGGAGTTGGACTAGCGGAAACTACGAGCAGTACTTC
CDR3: CAWSWTSGNYEQYF